The entry that follows covers one TCR beta chain sequence. Its antigen is unidentified. These data originate in a study of T cell responses to AZD1222 COVID-19 vaccine. Assay used: immunoSEQ multiplex PCR; TCRdb lists only in-frame clones, some missing. This sample has about 130,000 clones, with less than 95% found just once. Germline lookup yields CDR1 SGHDT and CDR2 YYEEEE. CDR3 size: 16 residues. V shed 3 bases, J shed 2 bases, and the junction held 6 bases outside the gene matches. Notes on the study in general: There were repertoire samples only from the period after the peak T cell response.

The source material was peripheral blood, sampled on day 0 of MenACWY control vaccination. The J gene is TRBJ2-7, the V gene TRBV5-6; 12 bases are a match to TRBD2. The source of this sequence is an adult in good health. DNA of the CDR3: TGTGCCAGCAGCTCGACTAGCGGGAGCGTAGCCTACGAGCAGTACTTC. It specifies CASSSTSGSVAYEQYF.